These 4 T cell receptor beta chains came from one sample sequenced in a study of T cells after yellow fever vaccination. Using its own MiXCR run on the 5' RACE reads, TCRdb lists one record per CDR3 protein. The sample has 550,000 or so distinct CDR3 sequences, approximately 21% seen once; the top ten hold over 11%. Sequencing used PBMCs, obtained 15 days after the yellow fever booster vaccination. The receptors here all came from a man between 25 and 39 years old who received the YFV17D yellow fever vaccine.

This clonotype occurred a few times. The chain recombines TRBV7-9 with TRBJ2-7; maybe TRBD1 (5 bases). Trimming took 4 bases from V and 4 from J, leaving 17 bases between them. Germline-derived CDR1 and CDR2 are SEHNR and FQNEAQ (reference sequence). The CDR3 has 15 residues. For the CDR3, the DNA is TGTGCCAGCAGCTCAGGGTCACAGTCTAAGTACGAGCAGTACTTC. Translation: CASSSGSQSKYEQYF.

For the CDR3, the DNA is TGTGCCAGCAGCTTAGGGGAGGGAACCTACTATGGCTACACCTTC. Translation: CASSLGEGTYYGYTF. V gene TRBV11-2 combines with J gene TRBJ1-2; D is undetermined. The CDR3 contains 15 residues. Trimming shortened V by 1 base and J by 3 bases, and 12 bases separated the two germline ends. Germline CDR1 SGHAT, CDR2 FQNNGV.

This clonotype was detected a few times. This chain uses TRBV9 with TRBJ2-2, with a possible D match to TRBD2 (6 bases). The CDR3 sequence is 15 residues long. The ends were cut back, 0 bases at V and 0 bases at J, with 6 bases in the middle. Germline V gene sequence: CDR1 SGDLS, CDR2 YYNGEE. The CDR3 nucleotides are TGTGCCAGCAGCGTAGGGACTACGAACACCGGGGAGCTGTTTTTT. Translating gives CASSVGTTNTGELFF.

This clonotype was seen a handful of times. This chain links TRBV25-1 with TRBJ2-1; 10 bases line up with TRBD2. The length of the CDR3 is 15 residues. CDR1 and CDR2 from the germline V gene are MGHDK and SYGVNS. The ends lost 4 bases at V and 4 bases at J; junction bases unmatched: 4. The CDR3 region is CASSGLAGLYNEQFF. The CDR3 region has the DNA TGTGCCAGCAGTGGACTAGCGGGCCTATACAATGAGCAGTTCTTC.